The 17 T cell receptor beta chains reported below all come from one sample, sequenced in a study of cytomegalovirus exposure and HLA in healthy donors. With 60 Vbeta and 13 Jbeta primers, the PCR was carried out. This table comes from immunoSEQ multiplex PCR, and its TCRdb copy is limited to in-frame clones, with some not included. The sample lists around 150,000 clones; about 75% were seen once. The sequenced material came from PBMCs. The receptors stem from a female donor in good health and CMV-seronegative.

V and J are TRBV4-1 and TRBJ2-7; tentatively, D is TRBD1 (6 bases). The CDR3 loop spans 13 amino acids. Germline V gene lookup returns CDR1 MGHRA and CDR2 YSYEKL. V shed 3 bases and J shed 5 bases, with 11 bases lying between them. CDR3 in amino acids: CASSHHGQNEQYF. CDR3 coding DNA: TGCGCCAGCAGCCACCACGGACAGAACGAGCAGTACTTC.

Of note for this clone: The sample holds other DNA sequences that translate to the same CDR3. V usage is TRBV9 and J usage is TRBJ2-5, with 7 bases that match TRBD2. Germline V gene data show CDR1 as SGDLS and CDR2 as YYNGEE. The J segment lost 1 base and the V segment lost 2 bases, leaving 2 bases of the junction unmatched. This CDR3 has 14 residues. In DNA form, the CDR3 reads TGTGCCAGCAGCGTTGGCGGGGGCCAAGAGACCCAGTACTTC. This translates into CASSVGGGQETQYF.

J is TRBJ1-2 and V is TRBV30; 10 bases align to TRBD1. V dropped 8 bases and J dropped 4; count of bases not matched to a gene: 10. Germline assignment: CDR1 GTSNPN and CDR2 SVGIG (reference sequence). CDR3 length: 14 amino acids. CDR3 region: CAGRRDRGTYGYTF. The CDR3, as DNA: TGTGCCGGACGCCGGGACAGGGGCACCTATGGCTACACCTTC.

The chain joins TRBV11-2 to TRBJ2-2; 9 positions agree with TRBD1. Germline CDR1 and CDR2: SGHAT and FQNNGV. Unmatched junction bases numbered 3, after V lost 5 bases and J lost 2 bases. This CDR3 contains 15 residues. The CDR3 coding sequence is TGTGCCAGCAGCCGGACAGGGGTAAACACCGGGGAGCTGTTTTTT. Amino acids: CASSRTGVNTGELFF.

The rearrangement uses TRBV5-1 and TRBJ2-7, with D perhaps TRBD1 (7 bases). Trimming cost V 2 bases and J 4 bases, with 13 bases left between them. Germline assignment: CDR1 SGHRS and CDR2 YFSETQ. CDR3 length equals 14 residues. The CDR3 is CASSLIQGGYEQYF. DNA of the CDR3: TGCGCCAGCAGCTTAATTCAGGGGGGTTACGAGCAGTACTTC.

The chain links TRBV6-5 to TRBJ1-2; 7 bases are shared with TRBD1. V gave up 5 bases and J gave up 4 bases; unmatched junction bases: 7. Germline V gene data show CDR1 as MNHEY and CDR2 as SVGAGI. This CDR3 comprises 14 residues. The CDR3 sequence: CASSPSGTAYGYTF. CDR3 DNA: TGTGCCAGCAGTCCCTCCGGGACAGCCTATGGCTACACCTTC.

The chain carries TRBV5-4 and TRBJ1-3; D is perhaps TRBD1 (5 bases). V lost 5 bases, J lost 4 bases, and 13 bases lay in between. The germline V gene encodes CDR1 SGHNT and CDR2 YYREEE (reference sequence). CDR3 length equals 14 residues. The CDR3 bases are TGTGCCAGCAGACTGGGGGGGGACGGAAACACCATATATTTT. Amino acid sequence: CASRLGGDGNTIYF.

V and J are TRBV7-3 and TRBJ1-1, with D maybe TRBD1 (6 bases). The CDR3 has 13 amino acids. The germline gives CDR1 SGHTA, CDR2 FQGTGA. V was trimmed by 1 base and J by 6 bases, leaving 9 bases between them. The DNA of the CDR3 is TGTGCCAGCAGCTTAAACGAGGGGGCTGAAGCTTTCTTT. As protein: CASSLNEGAEAFF.

This chain joins TRBV28 and TRBJ1-1; possibly TRBD1 for D (5 bases). Germline V gene sequence: CDR1 MDHEN, CDR2 SYDVKM. With 5 bases removed from V and 7 bases from J, the gap between germline ends came to 11 bases. The CDR3 loop spans 12 amino acids. Written as DNA, the CDR3 is TGTGCCAGCAGTCCGTCAGGGATTGAAGCTTTCTTT. This gives the protein CASSPSGIEAFF.

The chain couples TRBV10-3 to TRBJ2-7; 9 bases map to TRBD1. The CDR3 runs 14 residues. V lost 3 bases, J lost 2 bases, and 2 bases stayed unmatched. Germline-derived CDR1 and CDR2 are ENHRY and SYGVKD. CDR3 region: CAISEGTGTYEQYF. For the CDR3, the DNA is TGTGCCATCAGTGAAGGGACAGGGACCTACGAGCAGTACTTC.

The V gene is TRBV25-1, the J gene TRBJ2-2, with TRBD1 as a possible D gene (5 bases). CDR1 and CDR2 (germline): MGHDK, SYGVNS. Trimming removed 4 bases from V and 4 bases from J, with 10 bases in between. The CDR3 is 14 residues long. This CDR3 is CASSVGQGTGELFF. In nucleotides, the CDR3 is TGTGCCAGCAGTGTAGGGCAGGGCACCGGGGAGCTGTTTTTT.

Only a few counts were recorded for this clone. The V gene is TRBV14, the J gene TRBJ1-1; D is unresolved. Germline lookup yields CDR1 SGHDN and CDR2 FVKESK. The CDR3 contains 15 residues. V lost 0 bases and J 1 base, leaving 9 bases between the germline ends. CDR3 residues: CASSQDQTQNTEAFF. The DNA of the CDR3 is TGTGCCAGCAGCCAAGATCAGACACAGAACACTGAAGCTTTCTTT.

J is TRBJ2-2 and V is TRBV27; TRBD2 matches at 8 bases. Germline V lookup: CDR1 MNHEY, CDR2 SMNVEV (reference sequence). The V segment lost 5 bases and the J segment 5 bases; nucleotides outside the gene matches: 10. This CDR3 region has 16 residues. This CDR3 is CASSQIGTRSTGELFF. In nucleotides, the CDR3 is TGTGCCAGCAGTCAAATCGGGACTAGGTCGACCGGGGAGCTGTTTTTT.

This clone was detected a few times. The chain recombines TRBV28 with TRBJ1-2; D perhaps matches TRBD1 (5 bases). The CDR3 sequence is 13 residues long. V lost 6 bases and J lost 7, with 15 bases in between. CDR1 and CDR2 from the germline V gene are MDHEN and SYDVKM. The CDR3 nucleotides read TGTGCCAGCAGCACCGCAGGGTTGGGTGGCTACACCTTC. It yields the protein CASSTAGLGGYTF.

The CDR3 bases are TGTGCCAGCAGCCGAGACAGATATTACAATGAGCAGTTCTTC. Translated, it gives CASSRDRYYNEQFF. V usage is TRBV5-4 and J usage is TRBJ2-1, with a tentative D call TRBD1 (5 bases). The germline V gene has CDR1 SGHNT and CDR2 YYREEE (reference sequence). Trimming pared 4 bases from V and 4 bases from J, leaving 12 bases between. The CDR3 has 14 residues.

The chain employs TRBV2 and TRBJ1-2, with 7 bases lining up with TRBD1. V shed 7 bases, J shed 5 bases, and the junction held 13 bases outside the gene matches. The CDR3 consists of 15 residues. Germline assignment: CDR1 SNHLY and CDR2 FYNNEI. CDR3 residues: CASTPTAQGIYGYTF. As DNA, the CDR3 is TGTGCCAGCACCCCAACAGCACAGGGGATTTATGGCTACACCTTC.

The sample holds a few counts of this clone. The J gene is TRBJ1-3, the V gene TRBV30; 8 positions agree with TRBD1. V lost 5 bases, J lost 3 bases, and 3 bases stayed unmatched. CDR1 is GTSNPN and CDR2 is SVGIG in the germline V gene (reference sequence). The CDR3 runs to 13 residues. DNA of the CDR3: TGTGCCTGGGGACAGGGTATTGGAAACACCATATATTTT. This sequence encodes CAWGQGIGNTIYF.